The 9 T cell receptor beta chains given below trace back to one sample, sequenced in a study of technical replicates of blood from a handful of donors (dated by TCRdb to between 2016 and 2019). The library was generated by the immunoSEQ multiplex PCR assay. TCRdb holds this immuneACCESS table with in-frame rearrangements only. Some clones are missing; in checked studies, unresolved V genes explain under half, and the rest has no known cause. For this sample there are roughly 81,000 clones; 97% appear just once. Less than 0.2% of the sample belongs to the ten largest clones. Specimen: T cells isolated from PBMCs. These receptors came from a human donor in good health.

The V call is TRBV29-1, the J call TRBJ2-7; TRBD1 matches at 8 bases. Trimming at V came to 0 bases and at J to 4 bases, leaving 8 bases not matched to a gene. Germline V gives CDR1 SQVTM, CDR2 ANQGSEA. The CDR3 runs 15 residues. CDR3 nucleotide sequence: TGCAGCGTTGAAGATCGTACAGGGGGAACGTACGAGCAGTACTTC. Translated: CSVEDRTGGTYEQYF.

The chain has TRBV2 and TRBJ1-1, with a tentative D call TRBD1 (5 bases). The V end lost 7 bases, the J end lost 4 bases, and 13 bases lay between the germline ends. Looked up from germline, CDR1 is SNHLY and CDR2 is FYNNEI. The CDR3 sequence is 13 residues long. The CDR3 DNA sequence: TGTGCCAGCATCGGGGGGTTGAGCACTGAAGCTTTCTTT. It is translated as CASIGGLSTEAFF.

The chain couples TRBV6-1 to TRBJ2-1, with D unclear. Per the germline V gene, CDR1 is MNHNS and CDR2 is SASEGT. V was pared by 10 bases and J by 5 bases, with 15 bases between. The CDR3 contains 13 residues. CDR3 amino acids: CATSPIENNEQFF. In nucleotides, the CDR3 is TGTGCCACGTCCCCGATAGAAAACAATGAGCAGTTCTTC.

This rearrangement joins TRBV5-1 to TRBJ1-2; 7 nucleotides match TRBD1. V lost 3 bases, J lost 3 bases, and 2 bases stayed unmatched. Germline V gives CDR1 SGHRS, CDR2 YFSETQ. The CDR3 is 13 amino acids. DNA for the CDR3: TGCGCCAGCAGCTCTACAGGGGACTATGGCTACACCTTC. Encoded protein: CASSSTGDYGYTF.

The CDR3 coding sequence is TGTGCCAGCGGGTTGGGGACTAGCGGCTACCAAGAGACCCAGTACTTC. As protein: CASGLGTSGYQETQYF. The chain combines TRBV5-6 with TRBJ2-5; 11 bases are a match to TRBD2. Looked up from germline, CDR1 is SGHDT and CDR2 is YYEEEE. The CDR3 has 16 residues. The trim removed 7 bases at V and 0 bases at J, leaving 8 bases unmatched.

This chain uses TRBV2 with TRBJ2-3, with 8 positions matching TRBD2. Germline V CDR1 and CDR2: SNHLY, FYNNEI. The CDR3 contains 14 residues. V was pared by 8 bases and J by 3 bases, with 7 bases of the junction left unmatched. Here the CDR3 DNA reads TGTGCCAGCCTCAGGGGACTAGGTACAGATACGCAGTATTTT. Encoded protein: CASLRGLGTDTQYF. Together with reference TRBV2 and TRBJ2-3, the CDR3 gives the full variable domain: EPEVTQTPSHQVTQMGQEVILRCVPISNHLYFYWYRQILGQKVEFLVSFYNNEISEKSEIFDDQFSVERPDGSNFTLKIRSTKLEDSAMYFCASLRGLGTDTQYFGPGTRLTVL.

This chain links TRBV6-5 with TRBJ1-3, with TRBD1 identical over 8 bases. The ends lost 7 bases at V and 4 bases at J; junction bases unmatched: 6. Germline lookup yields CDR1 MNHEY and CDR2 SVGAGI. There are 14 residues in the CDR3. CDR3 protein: CASTATGAGNTIYF. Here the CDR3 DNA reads TGTGCCAGCACCGCGACAGGGGCCGGAAACACCATATATTTT.

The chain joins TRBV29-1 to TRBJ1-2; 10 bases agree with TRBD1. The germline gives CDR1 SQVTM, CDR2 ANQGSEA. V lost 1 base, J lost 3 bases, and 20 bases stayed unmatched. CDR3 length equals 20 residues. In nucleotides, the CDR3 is TGCAGCGTTGAAGCTTTGTTGGGACAGGGGACCCTGGGGTCTGACTATGGCTACACCTTC. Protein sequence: CSVEALLGQGTLGSDYGYTF.

The CDR3 here is CASSLAQGAEQYF. CDR3 coding DNA: TGTGCCAGCAGCTTAGCGCAGGGTGCCGAGCAGTACTTC. J is TRBJ2-7 and V is TRBV7-9; TRBD1 is a possible D gene (5 bases). The CDR3 contains 13 residues. Germline V lookup: CDR1 SEHNR, CDR2 FQNEAQ (reference sequence). The V and J ends lost 0 bases and 6 bases respectively, with 9 bases between them.